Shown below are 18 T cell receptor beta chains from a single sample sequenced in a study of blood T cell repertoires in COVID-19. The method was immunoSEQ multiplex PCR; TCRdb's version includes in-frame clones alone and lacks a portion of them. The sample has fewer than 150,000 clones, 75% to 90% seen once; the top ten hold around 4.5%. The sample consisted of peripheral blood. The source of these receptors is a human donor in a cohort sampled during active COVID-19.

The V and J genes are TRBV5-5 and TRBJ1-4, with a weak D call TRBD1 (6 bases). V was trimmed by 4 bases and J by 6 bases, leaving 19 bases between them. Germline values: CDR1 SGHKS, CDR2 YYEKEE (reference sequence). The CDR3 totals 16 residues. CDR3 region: CASSTRPGGGDEKLFF. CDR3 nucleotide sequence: TGTGCCAGCAGCACAAGACCGGGAGGGGGGGATGAAAAACTGTTTTTT.

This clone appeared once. CDR3 in DNA: TGTGCCAGCAGCAACAGGGGAGTCTCCTACAATGAGCAGTTCTTC. This gives the protein CASSNRGVSYNEQFF. This chain connects TRBV9 to TRBJ2-1; 7 nucleotides line up with TRBD1. The J segment lost 0 bases and the V segment lost 4 bases, leaving 4 bases of the junction unmatched. CDR3 length: 15 residues. Germline V CDR1 and CDR2: SGDLS, YYNGEE. Full variable domain (remainder filled in from reference TRBV9 and TRBJ2-1): DSGVTQTPKHLITATGQRVTLRCSPRSGDLSVYWYQQSLDQGLQFLIQYYNGEERAKGNILERFSAQQFPDLHSELNLSSLELGDSALYFCASSNRGVSYNEQFFGPGTRLTVL.

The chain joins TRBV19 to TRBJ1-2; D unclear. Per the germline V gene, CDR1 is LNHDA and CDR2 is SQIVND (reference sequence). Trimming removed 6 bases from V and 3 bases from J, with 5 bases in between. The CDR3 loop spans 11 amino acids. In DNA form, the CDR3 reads TGTGCCAGTAGCCGCGACTATGGCTACACCTTC. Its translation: CASSRDYGYTF.

Here the CDR3 DNA reads TGTGCTAGTGGTTACCAGGAATACGGCTACACCTTC. Encoded protein: CASGYQEYGYTF. This rearrangement joins TRBV12-5 to TRBJ1-2; no firm D call. Germline values: CDR1 LGHNT, CDR2 FRNRAP. This CDR3 spans 12 amino acids. The ends were cut back, 4 bases at V and 8 bases at J, with 11 bases in the middle.

CDR3 coding DNA: TGTGCTAGTGCCCCGCGGGGGGCCAACTTTTCACCCCTCCACTTT. It translates to CASAPRGANFSPLHF. The genes are TRBV12-5 and TRBJ1-6; a weak D match, TRBD1 (6 bases). There are 15 residues in the CDR3. V lost 7 bases and J 9 bases, leaving 19 bases between the germline ends. Germline CDR1 reads LGHNT; CDR2 reads FRNRAP.

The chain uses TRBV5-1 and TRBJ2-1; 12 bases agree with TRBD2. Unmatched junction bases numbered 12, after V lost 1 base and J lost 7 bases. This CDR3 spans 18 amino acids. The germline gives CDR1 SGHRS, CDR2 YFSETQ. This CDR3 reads CASSLPSGRAGTWNEQFF. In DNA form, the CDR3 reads TGCGCCAGCAGCTTGCCTAGCGGGAGGGCCGGTACGTGGAATGAGCAGTTCTTC.

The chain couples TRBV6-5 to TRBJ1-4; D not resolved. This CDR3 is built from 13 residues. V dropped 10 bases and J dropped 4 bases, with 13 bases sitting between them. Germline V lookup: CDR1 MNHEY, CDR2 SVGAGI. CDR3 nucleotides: TGTGCCACCCGGGAGGCCATTAATGAAAAACTGTTTTTT. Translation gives CATREAINEKLFF.

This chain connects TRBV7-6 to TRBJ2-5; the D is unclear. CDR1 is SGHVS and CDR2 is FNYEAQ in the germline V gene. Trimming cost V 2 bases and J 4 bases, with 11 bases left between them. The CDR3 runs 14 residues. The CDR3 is CASSLLETGETQYF. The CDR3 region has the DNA TGTGCCAGCAGCTTACTCGAAACGGGAGAGACCCAGTACTTC.

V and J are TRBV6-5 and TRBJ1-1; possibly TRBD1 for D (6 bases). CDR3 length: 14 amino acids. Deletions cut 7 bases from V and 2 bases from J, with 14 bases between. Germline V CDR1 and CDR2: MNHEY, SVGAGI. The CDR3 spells CASTRDRINTEAFF. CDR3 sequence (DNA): TGTGCCAGCACCCGAGACAGGATTAACACTGAAGCTTTCTTT.

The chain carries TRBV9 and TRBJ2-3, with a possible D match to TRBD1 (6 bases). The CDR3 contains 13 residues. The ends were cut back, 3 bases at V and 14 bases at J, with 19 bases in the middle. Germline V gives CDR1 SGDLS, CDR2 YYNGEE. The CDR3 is CASSAAGTPRRYF. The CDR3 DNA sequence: TGTGCCAGCAGCGCCGCCGGGACACCTCGACGGTATTTT.

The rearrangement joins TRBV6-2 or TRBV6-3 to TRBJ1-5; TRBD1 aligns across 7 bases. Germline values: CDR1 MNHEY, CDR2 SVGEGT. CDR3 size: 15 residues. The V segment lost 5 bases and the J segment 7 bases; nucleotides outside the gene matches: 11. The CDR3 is CASSAGARGTQPQHF. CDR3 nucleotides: TGTGCCAGCAGTGCCGGGGCCAGGGGGACCCAGCCCCAGCATTTT.

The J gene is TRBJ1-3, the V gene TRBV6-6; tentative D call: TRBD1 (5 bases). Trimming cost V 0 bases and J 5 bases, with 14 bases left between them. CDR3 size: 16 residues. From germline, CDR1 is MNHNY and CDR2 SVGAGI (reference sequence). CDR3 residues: CASSYSRGKSRNTIYF. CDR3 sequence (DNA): TGTGCCAGCAGTTACTCGCGGGGGAAGTCACGAAACACCATATATTTT.

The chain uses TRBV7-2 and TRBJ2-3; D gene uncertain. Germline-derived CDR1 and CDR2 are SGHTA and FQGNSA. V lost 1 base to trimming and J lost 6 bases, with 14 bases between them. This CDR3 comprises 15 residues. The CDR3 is CASSLDGTSWDTQYF. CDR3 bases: TGTGCCAGCAGCTTAGACGGTACGTCATGGGATACGCAGTATTTT. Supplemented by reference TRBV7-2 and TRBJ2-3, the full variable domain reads GAGVSQSPSNKVTEKGKDVELRCDPISGHTALYWYRQSLGQGLEFLIYFQGNSAPDKSGLPSDRFSAERTGGSVSTLTIQRTQQEDSAVYLCASSLDGTSWDTQYFGPGTRLTVL.

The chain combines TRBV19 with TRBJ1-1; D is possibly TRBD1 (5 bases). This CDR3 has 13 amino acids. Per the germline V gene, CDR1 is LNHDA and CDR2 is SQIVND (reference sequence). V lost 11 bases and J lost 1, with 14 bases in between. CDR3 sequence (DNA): TGTGCCTCAAAGTACAGGCCGAACACTGAAGCTTTCTTT. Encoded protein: CASKYRPNTEAFF. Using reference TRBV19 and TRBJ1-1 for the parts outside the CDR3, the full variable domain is DGGITQSPKYLFRKEGQNVTLSCEQNLNHDAMYWYRQDPGQGLRLIYYSQIVNDFQKGDIAEGYSVSREKKESFPLTVTSAQKNPTAFYLCASKYRPNTEAFFGQGTRLTVV.

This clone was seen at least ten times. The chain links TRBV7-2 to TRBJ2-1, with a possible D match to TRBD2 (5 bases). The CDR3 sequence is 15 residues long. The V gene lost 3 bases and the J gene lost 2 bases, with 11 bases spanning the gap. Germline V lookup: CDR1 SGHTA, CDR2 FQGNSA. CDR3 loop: CASSLSGATYNEQFF. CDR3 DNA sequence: TGTGCCAGCAGCTTGAGCGGTGCAACCTACAATGAGCAGTTCTTC.

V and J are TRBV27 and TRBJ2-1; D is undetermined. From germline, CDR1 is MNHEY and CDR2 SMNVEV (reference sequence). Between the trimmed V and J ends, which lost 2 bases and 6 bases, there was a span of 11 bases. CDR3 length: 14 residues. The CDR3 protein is CASSLVVVGNEQFF. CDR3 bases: TGTGCCAGCAGTTTAGTGGTCGTCGGCAATGAGCAGTTCTTC.

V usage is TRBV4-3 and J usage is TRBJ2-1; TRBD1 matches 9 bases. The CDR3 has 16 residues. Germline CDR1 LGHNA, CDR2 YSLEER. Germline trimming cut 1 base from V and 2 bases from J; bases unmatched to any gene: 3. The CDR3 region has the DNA TGCGCCAGCAGCCAAGGGGACAGGGCGGCCTACAATGAGCAGTTCTTC. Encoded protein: CASSQGDRAAYNEQFF.

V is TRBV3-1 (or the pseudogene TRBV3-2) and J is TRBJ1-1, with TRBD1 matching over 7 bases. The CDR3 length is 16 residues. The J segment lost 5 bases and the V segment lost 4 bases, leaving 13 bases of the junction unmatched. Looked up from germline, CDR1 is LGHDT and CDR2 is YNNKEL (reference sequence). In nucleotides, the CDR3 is TGTGCCAGCAGCCTAAAGAGGGGCAGGGGGAATACTGAAGCTTTCTTT. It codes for CASSLKRGRGNTEAFF.